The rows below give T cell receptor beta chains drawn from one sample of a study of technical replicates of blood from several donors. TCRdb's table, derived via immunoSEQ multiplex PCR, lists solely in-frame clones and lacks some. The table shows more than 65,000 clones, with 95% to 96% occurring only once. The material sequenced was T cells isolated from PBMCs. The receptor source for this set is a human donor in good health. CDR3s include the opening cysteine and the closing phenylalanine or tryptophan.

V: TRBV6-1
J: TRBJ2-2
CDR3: CASSVGRLAGIGELFF

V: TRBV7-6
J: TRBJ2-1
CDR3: CASSFALGGRYNEQFF

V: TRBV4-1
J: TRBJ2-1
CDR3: CASSQDGWQGALNEQFF

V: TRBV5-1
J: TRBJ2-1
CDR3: CASTVGGGGEQFF

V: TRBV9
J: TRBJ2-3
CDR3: CASSVTSYAADTQYF

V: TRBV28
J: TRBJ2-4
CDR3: CASSLAGDDLAKNIQYF

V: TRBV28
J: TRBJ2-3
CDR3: CASSFSRGSTDTQYF

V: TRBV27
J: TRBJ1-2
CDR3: CASSRGDRGGYGYTF

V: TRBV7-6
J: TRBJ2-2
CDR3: CASSLLAFESAGELFF

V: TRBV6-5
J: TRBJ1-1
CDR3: CATSFGTGRTEAFF

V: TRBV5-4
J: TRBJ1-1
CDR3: CASSLPPEAFF

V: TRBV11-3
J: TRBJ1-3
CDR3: CASSLQTSGNTIYF

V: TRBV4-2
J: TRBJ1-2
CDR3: CASSQEGANLYGYTF

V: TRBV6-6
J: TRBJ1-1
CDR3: CASILRAGPWAFF

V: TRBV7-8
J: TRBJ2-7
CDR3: CASARGSSYEQYF

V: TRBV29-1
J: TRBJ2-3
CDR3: CSVEVQGADTQYF

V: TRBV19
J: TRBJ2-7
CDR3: CASTVSSYEQYF

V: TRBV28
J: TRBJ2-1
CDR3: CATTGSSYNEQFF

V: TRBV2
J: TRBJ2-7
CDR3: CASKAGAYEQYF

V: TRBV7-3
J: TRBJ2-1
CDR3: CASSLGTSGRNEQFF

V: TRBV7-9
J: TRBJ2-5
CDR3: CASSLGIPKVGETQYF

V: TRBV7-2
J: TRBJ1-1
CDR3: CASSQGAGYTEAFF

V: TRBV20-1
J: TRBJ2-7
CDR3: CSALRVDEQYF

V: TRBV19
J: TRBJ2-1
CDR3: CASSEREGTYNEQFF

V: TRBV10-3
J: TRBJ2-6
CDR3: CAISESGGSGANVLTF

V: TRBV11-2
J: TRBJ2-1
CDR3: CASSLAQDPGLSIYNEQFF

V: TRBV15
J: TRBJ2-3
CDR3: CATSRTPGGFTDTQYF

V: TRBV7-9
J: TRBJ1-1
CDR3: CASSFVTGFRTEAFF

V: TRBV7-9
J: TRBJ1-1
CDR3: CASSLRRTEAFF

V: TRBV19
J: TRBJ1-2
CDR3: CASGYLVVDRVTNYGYTF

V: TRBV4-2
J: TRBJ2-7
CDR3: CASSPGLAGYQQYF

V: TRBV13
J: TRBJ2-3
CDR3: CASSLGVESTDTQYF

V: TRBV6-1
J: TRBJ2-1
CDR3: CASSEVREIFHEQFF

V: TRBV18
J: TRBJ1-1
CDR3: CASSPPGQGYTEAFF

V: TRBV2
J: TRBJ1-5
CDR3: CASSLNQPQHF

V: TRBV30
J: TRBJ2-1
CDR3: CAGTGGYNEQFF

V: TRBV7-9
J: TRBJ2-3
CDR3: CASRSDRKDTQYF

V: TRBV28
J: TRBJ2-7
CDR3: CASSILAVKAYEQYF

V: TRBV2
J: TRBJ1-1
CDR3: CASNRDRGNTEAFF

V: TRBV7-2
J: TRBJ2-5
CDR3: CASSLNRFQETQYF

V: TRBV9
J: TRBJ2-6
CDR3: CASSVNRDFGANVLTF

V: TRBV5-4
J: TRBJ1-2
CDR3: CASSLDRSFYGYTF

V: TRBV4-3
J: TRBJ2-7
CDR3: CASRVQGARFEQYF

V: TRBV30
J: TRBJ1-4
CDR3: CAWAGTLNEKLFF

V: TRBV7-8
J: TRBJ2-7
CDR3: CASSLAFQGKYEQYF

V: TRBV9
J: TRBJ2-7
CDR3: CASSVAVGGSYEQYF

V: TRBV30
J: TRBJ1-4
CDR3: CAWMTLVRGGTEKLFF

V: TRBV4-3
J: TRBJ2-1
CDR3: CASSQDARGWSQDEQFF

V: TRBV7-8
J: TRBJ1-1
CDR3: CASSFGPGGTEAFF